The 18 T cell receptor beta chains below come from one sample, sequenced in a study of blood T cell repertoires in COVID-19. Clones were read by immunoSEQ multiplex PCR, and TCRdb kept only the in-frame ones, dropping some. The data contain 150,000 to 200,000 clones, 70% to 90% of them singletons. The specimen sequenced was peripheral blood. The source is a human donor in a cohort sampled during active COVID-19.

V and J are TRBV7-9 and TRBJ2-4; tentatively, D is TRBD2 (5 bases). Per the germline V gene, CDR1 is SEHNR and CDR2 is FQNEAQ (reference sequence). The CDR3 is 16 residues long. Trimming cost V 2 bases and J 0 bases, with 11 bases left between them. The CDR3 here is CASSLNEGAAKNIQYF. CDR3 DNA: TGTGCCAGCAGCTTAAACGAGGGCGCAGCCAAAAACATTCAGTACTTC.

The chain is built from TRBV11-1 and TRBJ2-7, with 9 bases matching TRBD2. J gave up 5 bases and V 2 bases, and 10 bases lay outside the gene matches. The CDR3 is made up of 16 amino acids. Germline CDR1 is SGHAT and CDR2 is FQDESV (reference sequence). The CDR3 here is CASSLSWREGRHEQYF. The CDR3 coding sequence is TGTGCCAGCAGCTTAAGCTGGCGGGAGGGCCGCCACGAGCAGTACTTC.

The chain recombines TRBV11-2 with TRBJ2-3; D gene ambiguous. The CDR3 is made up of 15 amino acids. V lost 2 bases and J lost 4, with 13 bases in between. The V gene's germline CDR1 is SGHAT and CDR2 FQNNGV. The CDR3 DNA follows: TGTGCCAGCAGCTTAAATTCGGGTAACTCAGATACGCAGTATTTT. This translates into CASSLNSGNSDTQYF.

V gene TRBV6-5 combines with J gene TRBJ1-5; TRBD1 matches at 7 bases. The CDR3 runs 14 residues. Germline lookup yields CDR1 MNHEY and CDR2 SVGAGI. V trimming: 9 bases; J trimming: 4 bases; junction bases outside the gene matches: 9. CDR3 loop: CARITGQTNQPQHF. CDR3 in DNA: TGTGCCAGAATTACGGGACAGACGAATCAGCCCCAGCATTTT.

This sequence joins TRBV5-5 and TRBJ1-1; no reliable D call. With 1 base removed from V and 4 bases from J, the gap between germline ends came to 14 bases. The CDR3 runs 15 residues. Germline CDR1 is SGHKS and CDR2 is YYEKEE (reference sequence). The CDR3 region is CASSLFLAGRTEAFF. The CDR3 DNA follows: TGTGCCAGCAGCTTGTTTTTGGCAGGCCGCACTGAAGCTTTCTTT.

This chain uses TRBV6-5 with TRBJ2-2, with 7 bases identical to TRBD1. CDR3 size: 14 residues. Germline V gene data show CDR1 as MNHEY and CDR2 as SVGAGI. Losses at the gene ends were 6 bases for V and 2 bases for J; bases not matched to a gene: 3. The CDR3 nucleotides read TGTGCCAGCAGAAGGGACAGCAACACCGGGGAGCTGTTTTTT. Amino acid sequence: CASRRDSNTGELFF.

The chain links TRBV27 to TRBJ2-4; 8 bases fit TRBD1. The CDR3 is 15 amino acids. J lost 9 bases, V lost 6 bases, and 13 bases had no gene match. Looked up from germline, CDR1 is MNHEY and CDR2 is SMNVEV (reference sequence). The CDR3 is CASSPAGQGGGIQYF. CDR3 in DNA: TGTGCCAGCAGCCCCGCCGGACAGGGCGGTGGCATTCAGTACTTC.

This chain connects TRBV30 to TRBJ2-1; 11 nucleotides match TRBD2. V shed 0 bases, J shed 4 bases, and the junction held 2 bases outside the gene matches. CDR1 and CDR2 from the germline V gene are GTSNPN and SVGIG (reference sequence). The CDR3 is 15 residues long. CDR3 in DNA: TGTGCCTGGAGTGTACTAGCGGGGGCATACAATGAGCAGTTCTTC. This gives the protein CAWSVLAGAYNEQFF.

The V and J genes are TRBV6-1 and TRBJ2-7; no firm D call. From germline, CDR1 is MNHNS and CDR2 SASEGT. Trimming cost V 1 base and J 1 base, with 11 bases left between them. The CDR3 totals 15 residues. CDR3 in amino acids: CASSEGNTLSYEQYF. The CDR3 DNA reads TGTGCCAGCAGTGAAGGAAACACCCTGTCCTACGAGCAGTACTTC.

The V gene is TRBV15, the J gene TRBJ2-7; 7 bases are shared with TRBD1. With 0 bases clipped from V and 8 bases from J, the junction kept 7 bases outside the gene matches. This CDR3 contains 14 residues. Germline assignment: CDR1 LNHNV and CDR2 YYDKDF (reference sequence). The CDR3 protein is CATSRDGTEEKQYF. In nucleotides, the CDR3 is TGTGCCACCAGCAGAGATGGGACAGAAGAAAAGCAGTACTTC.

The J gene is TRBJ1-2, the V gene TRBV27; 8 bases align to TRBD1. The germline V gene has CDR1 MNHEY and CDR2 SMNVEV (reference sequence). J was trimmed by 4 bases and V by 5 bases; bases with no gene match: 6. The CDR3 covers 14 residues. CDR3 sequence: CASSAQGGTYGYTF. The CDR3 DNA reads as TGTGCCAGCAGTGCACAGGGGGGGACCTATGGCTACACCTTC.

DNA for the CDR3: TGTGCCACCAGCTTAGCGGCCTCTGGAAACACCATATATTTT. Translation gives CATSLAASGNTIYF. The chain is built from TRBV15 and TRBJ1-3; D is ambiguous. The length of the CDR3 is 14 residues. CDR1 is LNHNV and CDR2 is YYDKDF in the germline V gene (reference sequence). V was pared by 5 bases and J by 0 bases, with 8 bases between. Full variable domain (missing parts from reference TRBV15 and TRBJ1-3): DAMVIQNPRYQVTQFGKPVTLSCSQTLNHNVMYWYQQKSSQAPKLLFHYYDKDFNNEADTPDNFQSRRPNTSFCFLDIRSPGLGDTAMYLCATSLAASGNTIYFGEGSWLTVV.

This rearrangement joins TRBV5-6 to TRBJ2-1, with TRBD1 identical over 8 bases. V was clipped by 4 bases and J by 6 bases; unmatched bases: 9. Germline V lookup: CDR1 SGHDT, CDR2 YYEEEE. The CDR3 runs to 15 residues. The CDR3 nucleotides are TGTGCCAGCAGCCTAGAGGGGACAGGAGGCAATGAGCAGTTCTTC. It codes for CASSLEGTGGNEQFF.

V is TRBV5-1 and J is TRBJ2-1, with 14 bases aligning to TRBD2. Trimming removed 1 base from V and 6 bases from J; junction bases left unmatched: 6. Germline-derived CDR1 and CDR2 are SGHRS and YFSETQ. This CDR3 comprises 17 residues. The CDR3 region has the DNA TGCGCCAGCAGCTTGAGACTAGCGGGAGGGCCTTCCAATGAGCAGTTCTTC. It yields the protein CASSLRLAGGPSNEQFF.

This clone was detected only once. V gene TRBV28 combines with J gene TRBJ1-5; D might be TRBD1 (5 bases). Trimming left V 6 bases short and J 6 bases short, with 21 bases between. In germline, CDR1 is MDHEN, CDR2 SYDVKM. This CDR3 comprises 16 residues. The CDR3 nucleotides are TGTGCCAGCAGCCCTTGGCGCGGGGGTGATGGTCAGCCCCAGCATTTT. Its translation: CASSPWRGGDGQPQHF.

CDR3 nucleotides: TGTGCCAGCAGTTTCCTCGGGACTAGGACCTACGAGCAGTACTTC. This codes for CASSFLGTRTYEQYF. This rearrangement joins TRBV27 to TRBJ2-7; TRBD2 matches 8 bases. CDR3 size: 15 residues. Germline-derived CDR1 and CDR2 are MNHEY and SMNVEV (reference sequence). J lost 2 bases, V lost 3 bases, and 6 bases had no gene match.

This chain connects TRBV29-1 to TRBJ2-1; D may be TRBD1 (5 bases). The CDR3 has 14 residues. V dropped 4 bases and J dropped 7 bases, with 17 bases sitting between them. Germline V lookup: CDR1 SQVTM, CDR2 ANQGSEA. DNA for the CDR3: TGCAGCGTTGTTGGGCACCCTAGGGGTAATGAGCAGTTCTTC. Translated: CSVVGHPRGNEQFF.

The V and J genes are TRBV28 and TRBJ2-2; the D gene is possibly TRBD1 (6 bases). The CDR3 runs to 13 residues. Trimming shortened V by 8 bases and J by 3 bases, and 10 bases separated the two germline ends. Germline V gives CDR1 MDHEN, CDR2 SYDVKM. This CDR3 reads CASAWGHTGELFF. The DNA of the CDR3 is TGTGCCAGCGCCTGGGGGCACACCGGGGAGCTGTTTTTT. Full variable domain (missing parts from reference TRBV28 and TRBJ2-2): DVKVTQSSRYLVKRTGEKVFLECVQDMDHENMFWYRQDPGLGLRLIYFSYDVKMKEKGDIPEGYSVSREKKERFSLILESASTNQTSMYLCASAWGHTGELFFGEGSRLTVL.